Below, one T cell receptor (beta chain) is given with its context. Its target is unknown. The data originate from a study of cytomegalovirus exposure and HLA in healthy donors. Overall study: Approximately 190 million T cells yielded 117 million unique TCR beta sequences in earlier analysis.

General study points: There was a cluster of highly shared sequence variants that was likely a sequencing artifact. In a later analysis, at a false discovery rate of 0.05, approximately 16,000 TCR beta sequences matched HLA alleles.

PCR amplification relied on 60 Vbeta primers (plus 13 Jbeta primers). Some clones are missing from TCRdb's copy, which holds only in-frame ones; the method was immunoSEQ multiplex PCR. The sample includes 100,000 to 150,000 clones, 70% to 75% of them seen just once. Trimming removed 6 bases from V and 6 bases from J, with 15 bases in between. Germline V gives CDR1 MNHNY, CDR2 SVGAGI (reference sequence). The CDR3 consists of 14 residues. This TCR was sampled from a male donor in good health and CMV-seronegative. The chain has TRBV6-6 and TRBJ2-1, with D maybe TRBD1 (6 bases). The sequencing sample was made of PBMCs. CDR3 bases: TGTGCCAGCAGCAGGGGATCGTTCGCCAATGAGCAGTTCTTC. Amino acids: CASSRGSFANEQFF.